One TCR beta chain is described in this entry. This record belongs to a study of control samples from healthy donors and cancer patients. The data were produced by immunoSEQ multiplex PCR, yet TCRdb's version contains in-frame clones alone and is incomplete. Of 150,000 or so clones in the sample, roughly 94% were seen once. There are 13 residues in the CDR3. Between the trimmed V and J ends, which lost 7 bases and 8 bases, there was a span of 18 bases. Germline CDR1 SGHTS, CDR2 YDEGEE. Sequencing was carried out using PBMCs. This TCR was recovered from a man aged 55 to 70 with colorectal cancer. The V call is TRBV5-8, the J call TRBJ1-2; D ambiguous. CDR3 sequence: CASQNQLPRGYTF. CDR3 sequence (DNA): TGTGCCAGCCAAAACCAGCTCCCCCGGGGCTACACCTTC.